The 17 T cell receptor beta chains presented below share a single source sample, sequenced in a study of blood T cells in healthy people across ages. A J-beta primer mix and a sample-barcoded 5' primer were used in a second PCR of roughly 6 to 11 cycles. TCRdb fed the 5' RACE reads into MiXCR, producing one record per CDR3 protein. Of roughly 1.6 million distinct CDR3 sequences listed, around 35% were seen once; the top ten hold approximately 11%. Sample: blood. These receptors were obtained from a woman aged 30 to 39 in good health.

In its sample, this clonotype was seen many times. The genes are TRBV7-3 and TRBJ2-6, with a tentative D call TRBD2 (5 bases). Germline V CDR1 and CDR2: SGHTA, FQGTGA. Trimming pared 6 bases from V and 0 bases from J, leaving 15 bases between. CDR3 size: 17 residues. Here the CDR3 reads CASRAGRGFSGANVLTF. The CDR3 DNA is TGTGCCAGCAGGGCTGGCCGGGGATTCTCTGGGGCCAACGTCCTGACTTTC.

The table lists this clonotype with a few counts. The chain recombines TRBV3-1 with TRBJ1-2; 10 positions match TRBD1. Germline V gene lookup returns CDR1 LGHDT and CDR2 YNNKEL (reference sequence). The ends lost 4 bases at V and 5 bases at J; junction bases unmatched: 13. The CDR3 runs 17 residues. As DNA, the CDR3 is TGTGCCAGCAGCCTCTCCGCAGAGAGGACAGGGGGATATGGCTACACCTTC. This encodes CASSLSAERTGGYGYTF.

The chain joins TRBV5-6 to TRBJ2-5; 10 positions agree with TRBD2. The CDR3 extends over 14 amino acids. Per germline, CDR1 SGHDT and CDR2 YYEEEE. V shed 7 bases and J 4 bases; nucleotides not matched to a gene: 7. The chain's CDR3 is CASAERGGIETQYF. As DNA, the CDR3 is TGTGCCAGCGCCGAGCGGGGGGGTATAGAGACCCAGTACTTC.

The genes are TRBV4-2 and TRBJ2-1, with 13 bases that match TRBD2. The ends lost 2 bases at V and 7 bases at J; junction bases unmatched: 5. This CDR3 comprises 16 residues. CDR1 and CDR2 (germline): LGHNA, YNFKEQ. CDR3 coding DNA: TGTGCCAGCAGCCAACTACTAGCGGGAGGGACAAATGAGCAGTTCTTC. Protein: CASSQLLAGGTNEQFF.

The chain has TRBV2 and TRBJ1-6; a weak D match, TRBD1 (6 bases). V gave up 0 bases and J gave up 6 bases, with 15 bases separating them. The CDR3 is 17 residues long. Per germline, CDR1 SNHLY and CDR2 FYNNEI. CDR3 DNA sequence: TGTGCCAGCAGTGAAGCGCTTCGGGGGCAGGGTAATTCACCCCTCCACTTT. It encodes CASSEALRGQGNSPLHF.

The chain combines TRBV20-1 with TRBJ1-1; the D is unclear. V was shortened by 5 bases and J by 4 bases, with 11 bases between the two germline ends. This CDR3 is 12 amino acids long. Per germline, CDR1 DFQATT and CDR2 SNEGSKA (reference sequence). The CDR3 here is CSAAFRGTEAFF. The CDR3 DNA sequence: TGCAGTGCTGCTTTCCGAGGCACTGAAGCTTTCTTT.

This chain joins TRBV20-1 and TRBJ1-1, with unresolved D. The CDR3 consists of 15 residues. The germline gives CDR1 DFQATT, CDR2 SNEGSKA (reference sequence). V dropped 0 bases and J dropped 4 bases, with 15 bases sitting between them. CDR3 sequence (DNA): TGCAGTGCTAGAGATCCAGGCCCGGGGAGCACTGAAGCTTTCTTT. This gives the protein CSARDPGPGSTEAFF.

J is TRBJ2-3 and V is TRBV20-1; 13 bases line up with TRBD2. There are 15 residues in the CDR3. Germline CDR1 reads DFQATT; CDR2 reads SNEGSKA (reference sequence). V was clipped by 3 bases and J by 10 bases; unmatched bases: 10. DNA of the CDR3: TGCAGTGCTAGCTGGACTAGCGGGAGAGCTATAGCGCAGTATTTT. Protein sequence: CSASWTSGRAIAQYF.

This clonotype has ten or more counts. The chain has TRBV6-1 and TRBJ1-1; D is ambiguous. Germline assignment: CDR1 MNHNS and CDR2 SASEGT. Trimming shortened V by 5 bases and J by 0 bases, and 10 bases separated the two germline ends. The CDR3 is made up of 14 amino acids. CDR3 in amino acids: CASSQLSVNTEAFF. Written as DNA, the CDR3 is TGTGCCAGCAGTCAATTGTCGGTGAACACTGAAGCTTTCTTT.

In this sample, this clonotype turned up once. A junction boundary mismatches the germline segment, possibly from a read error. This chain uses TRBV4-1 with TRBJ2-7; the D gene is possibly TRBD2 (7 bases). The J call may be faulty, since TRBJ2-5 better matches the DNA end. Germline V gene data show CDR1 as MGHRA and CDR2 as YSYEKL. This CDR3 comprises 16 residues. This chain's CDR3 is CTSSQDWRGGQETQYF. The CDR3 DNA is TGCACCAGCAGCCAAGATTGGAGGGGGGGCCAAGAGACCCAGTACTTC.

This clonotype was seen a few times. V usage is TRBV20-1 and J usage is TRBJ2-5; possibly TRBD1 or TRBD2 for D (5 bases each). Germline V gives CDR1 DFQATT, CDR2 SNEGSKA (reference sequence). The CDR3 contains 15 residues. Trimming left V 5 bases short and J 7 bases short, with 23 bases between. Here the CDR3 reads CSAAPPGTAEGTQYF. The CDR3 region has the DNA TGCAGTGCTGCCCCCCCCGGGACGGCAGAGGGGACCCAGTACTTC.

This clonotype was counted a few times. V gene TRBV9 combines with J gene TRBJ2-1; 7 bases match TRBD2. Germline loops: CDR1 SGDLS, CDR2 YYNGEE. Trimming at V came to 7 bases and at J to 2 bases, leaving 12 bases not matched to a gene. CDR3 length equals 16 residues. CDR3 amino acids: CASARTGRATYNEQFF. CDR3 bases: TGTGCCAGCGCCAGAACTGGGAGGGCCACCTACAATGAGCAGTTCTTC.

This clonotype was observed a handful of times. V is TRBV28 and J is TRBJ2-4; 14 bases fit TRBD2. Germline lookup yields CDR1 MDHEN and CDR2 SYDVKM. Trimming at V came to 2 bases and at J to 6 bases, leaving 6 bases not matched to a gene. This CDR3 contains 17 residues. The CDR3 sequence is CASSLARGTSGRNIQYF. In DNA form, the CDR3 reads TGTGCCAGCAGTTTAGCCCGGGGGACTAGCGGGAGAAACATTCAGTACTTC.

This clonotype has only a few counts. The chain carries TRBV6-2 or TRBV6-3 and TRBJ2-7; D gene unclear. Germline loops: CDR1 MNHEY, CDR2 SVGEGT. Trimming cost V 0 bases and J 0 bases, with 12 bases left between them. This CDR3 contains 16 residues. CDR3 DNA sequence: TGTGCCAGCAGTTACTCGAAGATGTTATTCTCCTACGAGCAGTACTTC. It yields the protein CASSYSKMLFSYEQYF.

This clonotype was observed a handful of times. J is TRBJ1-1 and V is TRBV29-1, with a possible D match to TRBD1 (5 bases). V lost 1 base to trimming and J lost 5 bases, with 11 bases between them. CDR3 size: 13 residues. CDR1 is SQVTM, CDR2 ANQGSEA, per germline. CDR3 sequence (DNA): TGCAGCGTTGAAGCCGGGGGTTGGACTGAAGCTTTCTTT. It is translated as CSVEAGGWTEAFF. Drawing the rest from reference TRBV29-1 and TRBJ1-1, the complete variable domain is SAVISQKPSRDICQRGTSLTIQCQVDSQVTMMFWYRQQPGQSLTLIATANQGSEATYESGFVIDKFPISRPNLTFSTLTVSNMSPEDSSIYLCSVEAGGWTEAFFGQGTRLTVV.

The chain links TRBV19 to TRBJ1-2; D may be TRBD1 (5 bases). The CDR3 is made up of 12 amino acids. The V gene's germline CDR1 is LNHDA and CDR2 SQIVND (reference sequence). The ends were cut back, 11 bases at V and 2 bases at J, with 12 bases in the middle. The DNA of the CDR3 is TGTGCCCTCAGGGTTGGAAACTATGGCTACACCTTC. Translating gives CALRVGNYGYTF.

J is TRBJ1-1 and V is TRBV7-6; the match to TRBD1 covers 7 bases. After removal of 2 bases from V and 11 bases from J, the junction contained 5 bases not matched to a gene. CDR3 length equals 12 residues. Per germline, CDR1 SGHVS and CDR2 FNYEAQ. CDR3 coding DNA: TGTGCCAGCAGCTTATCAGGGGGTCTGGCTTTCTTT. Translating gives CASSLSGGLAFF. The whole variable domain, remainder taken from reference TRBV7-6 and TRBJ1-1, is GAGVSQSPRYKVTKRGQDVALRCDPISGHVSLYWYRQALGQGPEFLTYFNYEAQQDKSGLPNDRFSAERPEGSISTLTIQRTEQRDSAMYRCASSLSGGLAFFGQGTRLTVV.